One T cell receptor (beta chain) is described in this entry. The record originates from a study of T cells expressing NK-cell markers. Study context: Sorted CD3+CD56-NKG2C+, CD3+CD56+NKG2C- and CD3+CD56+NKG2C+ T cells were the source of the TCR beta repertoires. Seropositivity for HCMV was found in most of the eight sequenced donors, with one seronegative.

Each CDR3 protein gets one entry in TCRdb, which reprocessed the 5' RACE reads and gives no DNA. The sample holds hundreds of thousands of distinct CDR3 sequences. Germline V CDR1 and CDR2: KGHDR, SFDVKD. The CDR3 runs 18 residues. The chain recombines TRBV24-1 with TRBJ2-5; TCRdb names TRBD2, which stays unverified in the absence of DNA. Sequenced input: blood T cells: a sorted CD56 or NKG2C T cell subset, CD4+ or CD8+ T cells, or bulk PBMC T cells (not recorded which). This TCR derives from a young man in good health. CDR3 in amino acids: CATSDAPGLADYQETQYF.